This passage covers 31 T cell receptor beta chains from one sample sequenced in a study of blood T cell repertoires in COVID-19 (TCRdb year 2020). Receptors were amplified or captured by the immunoSEQ multiplex PCR assay. In TCRdb, the immuneACCESS table is reduced to in-frame sequences with V and J assigned. These tables do not hold every clone; where another copy was compared, an unresolved V gene accounts for under half, and the others remain unexplained. Within this sample are roughly 280,000 clones, with more than 80% of them counted one time only. Together, the top ten hold roughly 4% of the sample. The material sequenced was PBMCs or T cells enriched from blood (not recorded which). The receptor set was obtained from a woman in her twenties or thirties with acute COVID-19.

CDR3 sequence: CASSLGLAGGYNEQFF. Written as DNA, the CDR3 is TGTGCCAGCAGCTTGGGACTAGCGGGAGGCTACAATGAGCAGTTCTTC. The V gene is TRBV7-2, the J gene TRBJ2-1; 15 bases agree with TRBD2. This CDR3 spans 16 amino acids. Germline CDR1 and CDR2: SGHTA and FQGNSA. Trimming at V came to 3 bases and at J to 3 bases, leaving 0 bases not matched to a gene. The full variable domain, its missing parts supplied by reference TRBV7-2 and TRBJ2-1, is GAGVSQSPSNKVTEKGKDVELRCDPISGHTALYWYRQSLGQGLEFLIYFQGNSAPDKSGLPSDRFSAERTGGSVSTLTIQRTQQEDSAVYLCASSLGLAGGYNEQFFGPGTRLTVL.

The chain links TRBV14 to TRBJ2-1; 8 bases fit TRBD2. The CDR3 covers 18 residues. V was clipped by 1 base and J by 5 bases; unmatched bases: 13. Germline V lookup: CDR1 SGHDN, CDR2 FVKESK. This CDR3 is CASSQGVALGTRHNEQFF. The CDR3 DNA reads as TGTGCCAGCAGCCAAGGAGTAGCCCTCGGGACTAGACACAATGAGCAGTTCTTC.

The chain recombines TRBV28 with TRBJ2-7, with 7 bases lining up with TRBD1. Germline values: CDR1 MDHEN, CDR2 SYDVKM. This CDR3 spans 13 amino acids. V was pared by 5 bases and J by 2 bases, with 3 bases of the junction left unmatched. The DNA of the CDR3 is TGTGCCAGCAGTGCAGGGGGTACCTACGAGCAGTACTTC. The encoded protein is CASSAGGTYEQYF.

The rearrangement joins TRBV10-1 to TRBJ2-7; possible D gene TRBD1, 5 bases. The CDR3 runs 14 residues. Germline CDR1 WNHNN, CDR2 SYGVQD (reference sequence). V lost 0 bases, J lost 5 bases, and 11 bases lay in between. The CDR3: CASSESTALDEQYF. The DNA for the CDR3 is TGCGCCAGCAGTGAGTCGACAGCGTTGGACGAGCAGTACTTC.

The chain employs TRBV7-8 and TRBJ1-4; D possibly corresponds to TRBD1 (6 bases). The ends were cut back, 2 bases at V and 3 bases at J, with 13 bases in the middle. The CDR3 extends over 16 amino acids. Per germline, CDR1 SGHVS and CDR2 FQNEAQ. CDR3 sequence reads: CASSLSSWTANEKLFF. The CDR3 bases are TGTGCCAGCAGCTTAAGTTCGTGGACAGCTAATGAAAAACTGTTTTTT.

The chain links TRBV20-1 to TRBJ1-2; 8 bases align to TRBD1. Germline V gene lookup returns CDR1 DFQATT and CDR2 SNEGSKA (reference sequence). V dropped 3 bases and J dropped 4; count of bases not matched to a gene: 4. The CDR3 has 13 residues. The CDR3 is CSASLDRAYGYTF. CDR3 coding DNA: TGCAGTGCTAGTTTGGACAGGGCCTATGGCTACACCTTC.

This clone was seen once. The V call is TRBV3-1 (or the pseudogene TRBV3-2), the J call TRBJ2-7, with 7 bases lining up with TRBD2. This CDR3 is 15 amino acids long. Germline assignment: CDR1 LGHDT and CDR2 YNNKEL (reference sequence). With V trimmed by 0 bases and J by 6 bases, 8 bases remained unmatched. The chain's CDR3 is CASSQDASGSAEQYF. The CDR3 nucleotides are TGTGCCAGCAGCCAAGATGCTAGCGGTTCTGCCGAGCAGTACTTC.

The chain links TRBV5-4 to TRBJ2-6; TRBD1 aligns across 9 bases. V shed 3 bases, J shed 3 bases, and the junction held 4 bases outside the gene matches. The CDR3 is 16 residues long. Germline V gene sequence: CDR1 SGHNT, CDR2 YYREEE (reference sequence). The CDR3 loop is CASSSNRGLGANVLTF. In DNA form, the CDR3 reads TGTGCCAGCAGCTCAAACAGGGGGCTTGGGGCCAACGTCCTGACTTTC.

V and J are TRBV21-1 and TRBJ2-5; the table gives TRBD2 as D, unverified against the DNA. TRBV21-1 corresponds to a pseudogene. There are 15 residues in the CDR3. The CDR3 nucleotides read TGTGCCAGCAGCAAAGAAGCGGGAGGACCAGAGACCCAGTACTTC. It encodes CASSKEAGGPETQYF.

This sequence joins TRBV5-1 and TRBJ2-3; 9 bases fit TRBD1. CDR3 size: 16 residues. Germline CDR1 SGHRS, CDR2 YFSETQ. The V and J ends lost 7 bases and 2 bases, in that order; junction bases with no gene match: 11. The CDR3 loop reads CASQTGTGSVTDTQYF. CDR3 DNA: TGCGCCAGCCAGACCGGGACAGGGTCTGTCACAGATACGCAGTATTTT. Variable domain in full (rest from reference TRBV5-1 and TRBJ2-3): KAGVTQTPRYLIKTRGQQVTLSCSPISGHRSVSWYQQTPGQGLQFLFEYFSETQRNKGNFPGRFSGRQFSNSRSEMNVSTLELGDSALYLCASQTGTGSVTDTQYFGPGTRLTVL.

This clone was counted a single time. The J gene is TRBJ2-1, the V gene TRBV7-3; 8 nucleotides line up with TRBD1. The CDR3 length is 17 residues. Germline CDR1 and CDR2: SGHTA and FQGTGA. V shed 5 bases, J shed 0 bases, and the junction held 9 bases outside the gene matches. CDR3 coding DNA: TGTGCCAGCAGCCAGGGTCGAACAGGGGGCTCCTACAATGAGCAGTTCTTC. It specifies CASSQGRTGGSYNEQFF.

V gene TRBV6-5 combines with J gene TRBJ2-1, with D perhaps TRBD1 (5 bases). Germline CDR1 and CDR2: MNHEY and SVGAGI. The CDR3 contains 14 residues. Trimming removed 6 bases at V and 9 bases at J, with 18 bases between. In DNA, the CDR3 is TGTGCCAGCAGCCTAGACAGCGAGGTCACTGAGCAGTTCTTC. This sequence encodes CASSLDSEVTEQFF.

The chain recombines TRBV27 with TRBJ2-5; no clear D gene. The CDR3 runs to 15 residues. V shed 7 bases and J shed 5 bases, with 20 bases lying between them. CDR1 and CDR2 from the germline V gene are MNHEY and SMNVEV (reference sequence). CDR3 amino acids: CASTSRFGREETQYF. The CDR3, as DNA: TGTGCCAGCACCTCTCGGTTTGGGCGAGAGGAGACCCAGTACTTC.

The chain employs TRBV7-2 and TRBJ2-1; 8 bases are a match to TRBD2. Germline V CDR1 and CDR2: SGHTA, FQGNSA. This CDR3 is built from 17 residues. Trimming at V came to 3 bases and at J to 0 bases, leaving 7 bases not matched to a gene. Here the CDR3 reads CASSLHLAGHSYNEQFF. The CDR3 bases are TGTGCCAGCAGCTTGCACCTAGCGGGCCACTCCTACAATGAGCAGTTCTTC. Filled out from reference TRBV7-2 and TRBJ2-1, the complete variable domain reads GAGVSQSPSNKVTEKGKDVELRCDPISGHTALYWYRQSLGQGLEFLIYFQGNSAPDKSGLPSDRFSAERTGGSVSTLTIQRTQQEDSAVYLCASSLHLAGHSYNEQFFGPGTRLTVL.

The gene calls are TRBV11-2 and TRBJ2-3, with 8 positions matching TRBD1. Unmatched junction bases numbered 9, after V lost 5 bases and J lost 2 bases. The CDR3 contains 16 residues. Germline V gene data show CDR1 as SGHAT and CDR2 as FQNNGV. For the CDR3, the DNA is TGTGCCAGCAGCGGAATTGGACAGGGCTTCACAGATACGCAGTATTTT. Protein sequence: CASSGIGQGFTDTQYF.

V and J are TRBV28 and TRBJ2-1; 7 bases are a match to TRBD1. The CDR3 consists of 16 residues. The junction had 6 bases not matched to a gene; V was cut back by 4 bases and J by 0 bases. Germline V lookup: CDR1 MDHEN, CDR2 SYDVKM. DNA for the CDR3: TGTGCCAGCAGTTCTTCCGGGACAGACTCCTACAATGAGCAGTTCTTC. Protein: CASSSSGTDSYNEQFF. Filled out from reference TRBV28 and TRBJ2-1, the complete variable domain reads DVKVTQSSRYLVKRTGEKVFLECVQDMDHENMFWYRQDPGLGLRLIYFSYDVKMKEKGDIPEGYSVSREKKERFSLILESASTNQTSMYLCASSSSGTDSYNEQFFGPGTRLTVL.

The rearrangement uses TRBV7-9 and TRBJ1-1; TRBD1 matches at 7 bases. This CDR3 contains 18 residues. J was trimmed by 0 bases and V by 4 bases; bases with no gene match: 14. CDR1 and CDR2 (germline): SEHNR, FQNEAQ (reference sequence). The CDR3 sequence: CASSSPRGDDVLNTEAFF. The CDR3 DNA reads as TGTGCCAGCAGCTCACCCAGGGGGGACGATGTGTTGAACACTGAAGCTTTCTTT.

The rearrangement joins TRBV19 to TRBJ2-5, with D maybe TRBD1 (5 bases). V dropped 3 bases and J dropped 5 bases, with 16 bases sitting between them. The CDR3 runs 15 residues. Germline lookup yields CDR1 LNHDA and CDR2 SQIVND (reference sequence). The CDR3 DNA sequence: TGTGCCAGTAGTATCCGCGCCGCCAGGGTGGAGACCCAGTACTTC. Its translation: CASSIRAARVETQYF.

The chain joins TRBV10-3 to TRBJ2-7; a possible D gene is TRBD1 (6 bases). This CDR3 contains 13 residues. The germline CDR1 and CDR2 sequences are ENHRY and SYGVKD. V was shortened by 8 bases and J by 2 bases, with 13 bases between the two germline ends. The CDR3 nucleotides read TGTGCCATCTTACAACAGGGAGCCTACGAGCAGTACTTC. It is translated as CAILQQGAYEQYF.

The chain links TRBV12-3 or TRBV12-4 to TRBJ2-1; 10 bases are a match to TRBD2. CDR3 length equals 13 residues. J lost 10 bases, V lost 5 bases, and 5 bases had no gene match. The CDR3 loop reads CASSPPGLAEQFF. CDR3 nucleotides: TGTGCCAGCAGTCCCCCGGGACTAGCGGAGCAGTTCTTC.

This clone was counted once. The V gene is TRBV10-3, the J gene TRBJ1-1; a weak D match, TRBD1 (6 bases). Germline values: CDR1 ENHRY, CDR2 SYGVKD. This CDR3 has 15 amino acids. The germline V and J ends were trimmed by 10 bases and 4 bases, with 22 bases remaining between them. In nucleotides, the CDR3 is TGTGCCACCGCGGAAACGGGACACCCACCCACTGAAGCTTTCTTT. It is translated as CATAETGHPPTEAFF.

This sequence joins TRBV29-1 and TRBJ1-1; 7 nucleotides agree with TRBD1. This CDR3 contains 13 residues. Trimming at V came to 7 bases and at J to 1 base, leaving 6 bases not matched to a gene. Germline V gene data show CDR1 as SQVTM and CDR2 as ANQGSEA. CDR3 protein: CSADGQENTEAFF. The CDR3 nucleotides read TGCAGCGCCGACGGACAGGAGAACACTGAAGCTTTCTTT. Looking up the rest from reference TRBV29-1 and TRBJ1-1 gives the full variable domain: SAVISQKPSRDICQRGTSLTIQCQVDSQVTMMFWYRQQPGQSLTLIATANQGSEATYESGFVIDKFPISRPNLTFSTLTVSNMSPEDSSIYLCSADGQENTEAFFGQGTRLTVV.

Written as DNA, the CDR3 is TGTGCCAGCAGTTTAGGAGGGTTTCAGCCCCAGCATTTT. Translated, it gives CASSLGGFQPQHF. V and J are TRBV27 and TRBJ1-5; D is ambiguous. CDR1 MNHEY and CDR2 SMNVEV come from the germline V gene (reference sequence). Trimming shortened V by 2 bases and J by 6 bases, and 8 bases separated the two germline ends. CDR3 length equals 13 residues.

The chain joins TRBV2 to TRBJ2-7; 7 bases align to TRBD1. CDR1 is SNHLY, CDR2 FYNNEI, per germline. The CDR3 runs 14 residues. Trimming took 5 bases from V and 0 from J; bases not matched to a gene: 4. The CDR3 DNA is TGTGCCAGCAGTTCGGACAGGACCTCCTACGAGCAGTACTTC. Its translation is CASSSDRTSYEQYF.

The genes are TRBV25-1 and TRBJ2-1; TRBD2 matches 15 bases. CDR1 is MGHDK and CDR2 is SYGVNS in the germline V gene. This CDR3 contains 18 residues. V shed 3 bases and J 0 bases; nucleotides not matched to a gene: 3. CDR3 in DNA: TGTGCCAGCAGTGAGGGACTAGCGGGAGGCTTCTCCTACAATGAGCAGTTCTTC. Translating it yields CASSEGLAGGFSYNEQFF.

The chain employs TRBV4-1 and TRBJ2-1; D is ambiguous. The CDR3 covers 16 residues. Germline V gives CDR1 MGHRA, CDR2 YSYEKL. Trimming took off 2 bases at V and 4 bases at J, with 15 bases between the two ends. CDR3 sequence reads: CASSQPQGRPYNEQFF. CDR3 DNA sequence: TGCGCCAGCAGCCAACCCCAAGGCAGGCCGTACAATGAGCAGTTCTTC.

The CDR3 DNA follows: TGTGCCTGGAGTGGGAGGTTGGGTGAAGCTTTCTTT. Its translation is CAWSGRLGEAFF. The chain joins TRBV30 to TRBJ1-1, with unresolved D. Germline CDR1 GTSNPN, CDR2 SVGIG (reference sequence). The ends were cut back, 1 base at V and 7 bases at J, with 10 bases in the middle. This CDR3 has 12 residues.

J is TRBJ1-1 and V is TRBV29-1, with TRBD1 matching 8 bases. CDR3 length equals 13 residues. CDR1 is SQVTM, CDR2 ANQGSEA, per germline. Unmatched junction bases numbered 6, after V lost 6 bases and J lost 3 bases. The DNA of the CDR3 is TGCAGCGTGTGGGACAGGAGATACACTGAAGCTTTCTTT. It encodes CSVWDRRYTEAFF. Combining the CDR3 with reference TRBV29-1 and TRBJ1-1 gives the whole variable domain SAVISQKPSRDICQRGTSLTIQCQVDSQVTMMFWYRQQPGQSLTLIATANQGSEATYESGFVIDKFPISRPNLTFSTLTVSNMSPEDSSIYLCSVWDRRYTEAFFGQGTRLTVV.

The CDR3 spells CATSDLTVNEQFF. In nucleotides, the CDR3 is TGTGCCACCAGTGATTTGACGGTGAATGAGCAGTTCTTC. The V gene is TRBV24-1, the J gene TRBJ2-1; no firm D call. The CDR3 totals 13 residues. Germline assignment: CDR1 KGHDR and CDR2 SFDVKD. The V end lost 0 bases, the J end lost 7 bases, and 6 bases lay between the germline ends.

Only a few counts were recorded for this clone. The genes are TRBV7-9 and TRBJ2-3; D is unclear. The CDR3 has 15 residues. Germline values: CDR1 SEHNR, CDR2 FQNEAQ (reference sequence). The V and J ends lost 2 bases and 0 bases respectively, with 9 bases between them. As DNA, the CDR3 is TGTGCCAGCAGCTTATCAGGCTTTAGCACAGATACGCAGTATTTT. Translation: CASSLSGFSTDTQYF.

This clone was found once. The CDR3 DNA follows: TGTGCCAGCAGTGACACCCCTAGCGGGGGGAGCACAGATACGCAGTATTTT. Translating gives CASSDTPSGGSTDTQYF. This chain links TRBV6-1 with TRBJ2-3; 11 positions agree with TRBD2. V lost 3 bases, J lost 0 bases, and 5 bases stayed unmatched. Germline values: CDR1 MNHNS, CDR2 SASEGT. The CDR3 is 17 amino acids.